This T cell receptor beta chain was profiled in a study of blood T cell repertoires in COVID-19. This clone was recorded a few times. The protocol was immunoSEQ multiplex PCR, while the TCRdb copy is restricted to in-frame clones and leaves out a portion. The repertoire includes roughly 200,000 clones, 70% to 90% of them detected once, and 3.8% sits in the top ten. The CDR3 totals 14 residues. V lost 6 bases and J lost 1, with 13 bases in between. Germline V gene sequence: CDR1 MNHEY, CDR2 SMNVEV (reference sequence). V is TRBV27 and J is TRBJ2-7, with unresolved D. The material sequenced was PBMCs or T cells enriched from blood (not recorded which). This clonotype was sampled from a woman aged 35 to 49 with acute COVID-19. In DNA form, the CDR3 reads TGTGCCAGCAGGGTCGAGAGATCTTCCTACGAGCAGTACTTC. Its protein product is CASRVERSSYEQYF.